These 26 T cell receptor beta chains share one sample of origin, sequenced in a study of read filtering for tumor transcriptome and immune sequencing. This library used roughly 0.4 ug RNA and molecular barcoded adaptors spanning alpha/delta and beta/gamma chains. A single record per CDR3 protein comes from TCRdb applying MiXCR to the reads. The sample yields about 50,000 distinct CDR3 sequences, 15% to 20% seen once. Input material: a population of CD138-negative cells sorted from bone marrow. All receptors derive from a donor aged 40 or older with multiple myeloma.

This clonotype was observed a handful of times. The V call is TRBV2, the J call TRBJ1-3; 9 bases match TRBD1. This CDR3 region has 14 residues. The ends lost 7 bases at V and 5 bases at J; junction bases unmatched: 6. The germline CDR1 and CDR2 sequences are SNHLY and FYNNEI. Here the CDR3 DNA reads TGTGCCAGCACTAAGGACAGGGGAAGAAACACCATATATTTT. Translated: CASTKDRGRNTIYF. The whole variable domain, remainder taken from reference TRBV2 and TRBJ1-3, is EPEVTQTPSHQVTQMGQEVILRCVPISNHLYFYWYRQILGQKVEFLVSFYNNEISEKSEIFDDQFSVERPDGSNFTLKIRSTKLEDSAMYFCASTKDRGRNTIYFGEGSWLTVV.

This clonotype was seen at least ten times. The chain combines TRBV20-1 with TRBJ2-3, with 7 bases lining up with TRBD2. Per the germline V gene, CDR1 is DFQATT and CDR2 is SNEGSKA (reference sequence). The CDR3 consists of 14 residues. With V trimmed by 3 bases and J by 6 bases, 9 bases remained unmatched. The chain's CDR3 is CSASSAGVSDTQYF. The CDR3 nucleotides read TGCAGTGCTAGTTCCGCGGGAGTATCTGATACGCAGTATTTT.

With regard to this clonotype: A single base is all that separates this from a far larger clone, so a read error is likely. The chain recombines TRBV13 with TRBJ2-1; D may be TRBD1 or TRBD2 (5 bases each). The CDR3 runs 16 residues. Germline CDR1 reads PRHDT; CDR2 reads FYEKMQ (reference sequence). The CDR3 here is CASSRPRGRFYNEQFF. The CDR3 DNA is TGCGCCAGCAGCCGACCCCGGGGCAGATTTTACAATGAGCAGTTCTTC.

This clonotype occurred a few times. The V and J genes are TRBV6-6 and TRBJ2-7; a weak D match, TRBD2 (5 bases). With 4 bases removed from V and 5 bases from J, the gap between germline ends came to 15 bases. CDR3 length equals 14 residues. The germline V gene encodes CDR1 MNHNY and CDR2 SVGAGI (reference sequence). CDR3 bases: TGTGCCAGCAGTTCGCTAGCTGAGAGCCACGAGCAGTACTTC. Protein product: CASSSLAESHEQYF.

This clonotype was counted many times. V and J are TRBV29-1 and TRBJ2-1; D remains ambiguous. Trimming left V 2 bases short and J 2 bases short, with 13 bases between. This CDR3 spans 15 amino acids. Germline V gives CDR1 SQVTM, CDR2 ANQGSEA. As DNA, the CDR3 is TGCAGCGTTGAACGCTCCGGAGCCACCTACAATGAGCAGTTCTTC. It specifies CSVERSGATYNEQFF.

Points on this clonotype: A much larger clone sits a single nucleotide away, making a read error possible. V usage is TRBV7-6 and J usage is TRBJ2-3; the D is unclear. CDR1 is SGHVS and CDR2 is FNYEAQ in the germline V gene. The CDR3 extends over 14 amino acids. CDR3 protein: CTSSLRAGTDTQYF. CDR3 nucleotides: TGTACCAGCAGCTTAAGGGCAGGCACAGATACGCAGTATTTT.

This clonotype was recorded many times. The chain recombines TRBV7-9 with TRBJ2-1; 11 nucleotides agree with TRBD2. The germline gives CDR1 SEHNR, CDR2 FQNEAQ (reference sequence). The V gene end was trimmed by 5 bases and the J gene end by 7 bases; junction bases not matched to a gene: 10. This CDR3 has 16 residues. The CDR3, as DNA: TGTGCCAGCAGCGCACATACTAGCGGGAGATTGAATGAGCAGTTCTTC. Protein sequence: CASSAHTSGRLNEQFF.

By share of the sample, this clonotype is medium-sized. The chain joins TRBV12-3 or TRBV12-4 to TRBJ2-1; TRBD2 matches 13 bases. V gave up 5 bases and J gave up 12 bases; unmatched junction bases: 7. CDR3 length: 14 amino acids. The CDR3 protein is CASSQGTSGIGQFF. DNA for the CDR3: TGTGCCAGCAGTCAAGGGACTAGCGGGATAGGGCAGTTCTTC.

This clonotype was counted many times. The gene calls are TRBV13 and TRBJ2-5; TRBD1 might be the D (6 bases). The V gene's germline CDR1 is PRHDT and CDR2 FYEKMQ (reference sequence). The CDR3 extends over 14 amino acids. Trimming took 5 bases from V and 2 from J, leaving 12 bases between them. The CDR3 loop is CASSKQGLQETQYF. CDR3 sequence (DNA): TGTGCCAGCAGCAAACAGGGATTACAAGAGACCCAGTACTTC.

J is TRBJ2-5 and V is TRBV4-3; tentatively, D is TRBD2 (5 bases). The V end lost 1 base, the J end lost 5 bases, and 11 bases lay between the germline ends. In germline, CDR1 is LGHNA, CDR2 YSLEER. The CDR3 sequence is 14 residues long. CDR3 amino acids: CASSQGVGVETQYF. The CDR3 coding sequence is TGCGCCAGCAGCCAAGGTGTGGGAGTGGAGACCCAGTACTTC.

This clonotype was counted at least ten times. J is TRBJ2-1 and V is TRBV4-3; TRBD2 agrees at 9 bases. The CDR3 has 18 amino acids. Trimming cost V 0 bases and J 3 bases; bases outside gene matches: 9. CDR1 and CDR2 (germline): LGHNA, YSLEER. The CDR3 nucleotides read TGCGCCAGCAGCCAAGAACCCCCTCCTAGCGGGATCTACAATGAGCAGTTCTTC. Encoded protein: CASSQEPPPSGIYNEQFF.

This clonotype showed up just a few times. Written as DNA, the CDR3 is TGTGCCATCAGTGAAACCGCCGAGAGCTCCTACAATGAGCAGTTCTTC. Protein sequence: CAISETAESSYNEQFF. This rearrangement joins TRBV10-3 to TRBJ2-1; D unresolved. V was trimmed by 3 bases and J by 0 bases, leaving 12 bases between them. The CDR3 is 16 residues long. The germline CDR1 and CDR2 sequences are ENHRY and SYGVKD.

As regards this clonotype: A much larger clone sits a single nucleotide away, making a read error possible. The rearrangement links TRBV19 to TRBJ2-4; D ambiguous. V was trimmed by 4 bases and J by 0 bases, leaving 16 bases between them. The CDR3 is 17 amino acids. Looked up from germline, CDR1 is LNHDA and CDR2 is SQIVND (reference sequence). The CDR3: CASSTYANRGAKNIQYF. For the CDR3, the DNA is TGTGCCAGTAGTACCTATGCCAACAGAGGAGCCAAAAACATTCAGTACTTC.

This clonotype was recorded at least ten times. The V call is TRBV12-3 or TRBV12-4, the J call TRBJ2-5; D not certain. V shed 6 bases and J shed 7 bases, with 15 bases lying between them. CDR3 length: 13 amino acids. CDR3 loop: CASRAARLGTQYF. The CDR3 DNA sequence: TGTGCCAGCAGAGCTGCAAGGTTGGGGACCCAGTACTTC.

This clonotype was recorded at least ten times. V and J are TRBV28 and TRBJ1-5; 9 bases are a match to TRBD1. Germline V lookup: CDR1 MDHEN, CDR2 SYDVKM. This CDR3 is 15 amino acids long. V was clipped by 6 bases and J by 3 bases; unmatched bases: 6. Here the CDR3 reads CASSNGQGHNQPQHF. CDR3 bases: TGTGCCAGCAGCAACGGACAGGGGCACAATCAGCCCCAGCATTTT.

Points on this clonotype: The likely explanation is a read error, given a far larger clone one base away. V gene TRBV7-7 combines with J gene TRBJ2-1; D assignment may be TRBD1 or TRBD2 (5 bases each). Germline CDR1 and CDR2: SSHAT and FNYEAQ (reference sequence). V was pared by 2 bases and J by 9 bases, with 17 bases between. This CDR3 has 15 residues. CDR3 nucleotide sequence: TGTGCCAGCAGCTTATACTCCAAGTGGGGGACTGAGCAGTTCTTC. Amino acid sequence: CASSLYSKWGTEQFF.

This clonotype was observed many times. The CDR3 DNA sequence: TGTGCCAGCAGTTTGGGAGTCACAGATACGCAGTATTTT. It translates to CASSLGVTDTQYF. The gene calls are TRBV12-3 or TRBV12-4 and TRBJ2-3; D perhaps matches TRBD2 (5 bases). Deletions cut 3 bases from V and 2 bases from J, with 6 bases between. The CDR3 has 13 amino acids.

This clonotype was seen many times. A junction boundary mismatches the germline segment, possibly from a read error. The rearrangement links TRBV7-2 to TRBJ2-1, with a weak D call TRBD2 (6 bases). Per the germline V gene, CDR1 is SGHTA and CDR2 is FQGNSA. The CDR3 sequence is 13 residues long. The CDR3 region has the DNA TGTGCCAGCGGGCTAGCGCAGTACAATGAGCAGCTCTTC. It codes for CASGLAQYNEQLF.

This clonotype was found many times. V and J are TRBV6-5 and TRBJ2-2; 9 bases map to TRBD1. The germline V gene has CDR1 MNHEY and CDR2 SVGAGI. The CDR3 is 19 residues long. The V and J ends lost 8 bases and 6 bases, in that order; junction bases with no gene match: 22. CDR3 DNA: TGTGCCAGCGCCCCAGTCGGACAGGGGAAGGGGAAGGTCGCCGGGGAGCTGTTTTTT. Protein product: CASAPVGQGKGKVAGELFF.

A few counts support this clonotype. The rearrangement links TRBV5-4 to TRBJ2-2; TRBD1 aligns across 8 bases. CDR3 length: 15 amino acids. CDR1 is SGHNT and CDR2 is YYREEE in the germline V gene (reference sequence). V lost 4 bases, J lost 2 bases, and 4 bases stayed unmatched. Here the CDR3 reads CASSLGQENTGELFF. CDR3 coding DNA: TGTGCCAGCAGCCTGGGACAGGAAAACACCGGGGAGCTGTTTTTT.

J is TRBJ2-3 and V is TRBV27; TRBD1 or TRBD2 may be the D gene (6 bases each). Germline CDR1 and CDR2: MNHEY and SMNVEV (reference sequence). The CDR3 runs to 17 residues. The V end was cut by 4 bases, the J end by 1 base, with 18 bases between. CDR3 region: CASSSKGGFYGTDTQYF. The CDR3 region has the DNA TGTGCCAGCAGTTCAAAAGGGGGGTTCTACGGCACAGATACGCAGTATTTT.

Ten or more counts support this clonotype. The chain is built from TRBV12-3 or TRBV12-4 and TRBJ2-3; D unresolved. Trimming removed 6 bases at V and 5 bases at J, with 6 bases between. The CDR3 has 11 amino acids. CDR3 amino acids: CASRLRDTQYF. CDR3 bases: TGTGCCAGCAGACTTCGAGATACGCAGTATTTT.

This clonotype was recorded at least ten times. The rearrangement links TRBV7-9 to TRBJ2-5; D possibly corresponds to TRBD2 (6 bases). Germline-derived CDR1 and CDR2 are SEHNR and FQNEAQ (reference sequence). The CDR3 totals 16 residues. Deletions cut 2 bases from V and 4 bases from J, with 17 bases between. CDR3 DNA: TGTGCCAGCAGCTTATACGGGCTAGGAGGGAGAGAGACCCAGTACTTC. Its protein is CASSLYGLGGRETQYF.

In its sample, this clonotype was seen many times. This chain connects TRBV4-2 to TRBJ2-6; D gene ambiguous. The CDR3 runs 17 residues. The V gene's germline CDR1 is LGHNA and CDR2 YNFKEQ. V gave up 0 bases and J gave up 1 base, with 10 bases separating them. The CDR3 DNA sequence: TGTGCCAGCAGCCAAGATGCCGGCAGGTCTGGGGCCAACGTCCTGACTTTC. Amino acid sequence: CASSQDAGRSGANVLTF.

This clonotype has only a few counts. The chain uses TRBV20-1 and TRBJ2-5; D ambiguous. Germline CDR1 is DFQATT and CDR2 is SNEGSKA (reference sequence). This CDR3 has 12 amino acids. Deletions cut 0 bases from V and 9 bases from J, with 11 bases between. The CDR3 DNA reads TGCAGTGCTAGAGATCTGGGATGGGCCCAGTACTTC. Its translation is CSARDLGWAQYF.

This clonotype was seen repeatedly, ten times or more. The CDR3 loop reads CASSPQTQGTNTEAFF. CDR3 sequence (DNA): TGTGCCAGCTCACCGCAGACGCAGGGGACCAACACTGAAGCTTTCTTT. This chain uses TRBV18 with TRBJ1-1; TRBD1 is a possible D gene (6 bases). This CDR3 has 16 amino acids. The germline V gene has CDR1 KGHSH and CDR2 LQKENI. V dropped 3 bases and J dropped 2 bases, with 16 bases sitting between them.